One T cell receptor beta chain is described in this entry. Antigen unknown. Generated by immunoSEQ multiplex PCR, the TCRdb table keeps only in-frame clones and is missing some. There are approximately 68,000 clones in the sample; 85% to 90% occur only once, and 0.85% to 0.95% lies in the top ten. The CDR3 is made up of 12 amino acids. Germline CDR1 and CDR2: SEHNR and FQNEAQ (reference sequence). V was cut by 5 bases and J by 4 bases, with 8 bases left in between. This sample stems from a study of OX40 agonist ivuxolimab in advanced cancers. Study observations and caveats: On average, CD8+ T cells had more expanded clones than CD4+.

The chain is built from TRBV7-9 and TRBJ1-2, with unresolved D. This receptor was identified in an adult with an advanced solid tumor such as melanoma, head and neck, liver or kidney cancer. The source was CD4+ or CD8+ T cells sorted from blood, collected in a trial of the OX40 agonist ivuxolimab. The CDR3 here is CASSPALYGYTF. The CDR3 bases are TGTGCCAGCAGCCCCGCTCTCTATGGCTACACCTTC.